The rows below give T cell receptor beta chains drawn from one sample of a study of Graves' ophthalmopathy and Graves' hyperthyroidism. TCRdb processed the multiplex PCR reads anew with MiXCR; each CDR3 protein has one entry. The sample contains 150,000 or so distinct CDR3 sequences, roughly two fifths of which appear only once. The sample taken for sequencing was peripheral blood. Receptors originate from a man aged 25-45 years with Graves' ophthalmopathy. The CDR3 runs from the conserved cysteine through the conserved F or W. The order of the fields is J gene, V gene, CDR3 protein.

>TRBJ1-2|TRBV7-2
CASSLSLVGDDGYTF
>TRBJ1-6|TRBV7-2
CASSKQGGLHF
>TRBJ1-5|TRBV11-3
CASSSPGQGQHF
>TRBJ1-5|TRBV29-1
CSVVESNQPQHF
>TRBJ1-2|TRBV7-2
CASSPQGRGDYGYTF
>TRBJ2-2|TRBV5-1
CASSTTRLAGGSNTGELFF
>TRBJ2-5|TRBV7-8
CASSYRVETQYF
>TRBJ1-5|TRBV6-1
CASSEFTDGQPQHF
>TRBJ2-5|TRBV19
CASSMYGQNQETQYF
>TRBJ1-6|TRBV7-2
CASSQERDSPLHF
>TRBJ1-2|TRBV15
CATSRDRQVGGGYTF
>TRBJ1-1|TRBV9
CASSSDSYNTEAFF
>TRBJ1-5|TRBV28
CASNRANGQPQHF
>TRBJ2-2|TRBV30
CAYSSGGELFF
>TRBJ1-1|TRBV7-2
CASRAGGMRTEAFF
>TRBJ1-3|TRBV6-1
CASREQQGSGNTIYF
>TRBJ2-2|TRBV12-3/TRBV12-4
CASSLVTASWAGELFF
>TRBJ2-5|TRBV6-5
CASSYSTSGIGETQYF
>TRBJ1-2|TRBV28
CASRPYGYGYTF
>TRBJ1-6|TRBV24-1
CATQRVYNSPLHF
>TRBJ2-7|TRBV28
CASSFIGLVSREQYF
>TRBJ1-2|TRBV28
CASRTTGGAYGYTF
>TRBJ2-5|TRBV15
CATSGRTGGETQYF
>TRBJ2-4|TRBV20-1
CSASGTDLAKNIQYF
>TRBJ1-2|TRBV6-5
CASSYKGATRIYGYTF
>TRBJ1-5|TRBV7-2
CASSLAGTGYQPQHF
>TRBJ2-7|TRBV28
CASIPGQGGSYEQYF
>TRBJ1-5|TRBV20-1
CSARPGGNQPQHF
>TRBJ2-2|TRBV12-5
CASGLRLAENTGELFF
>TRBJ2-7|TRBV6-2/TRBV6-3
CARPRDDLREQYF
>TRBJ1-1|TRBV6-2/TRBV6-3
CASSFYTEAFF
>TRBJ1-6|TRBV7-2
CASSLQGQQSPLHF
>TRBJ1-5|TRBV30
CAWSVDRGQPQHF
>TRBJ1-5|TRBV10-3
CAISRQGNNQPQHF
>TRBJ2-7|TRBV7-2
CASSPNDRAIYF
>TRBJ1-3|TRBV12-3/TRBV12-4
CASREQGITGNTIYF
>TRBJ2-7|TRBV6-2/TRBV6-3
CASSALSTYEQYF
>TRBJ2-5|TRBV11-2
CASSVAGTGNRETQYF
>TRBJ1-1|TRBV29-1
CSVVSRPGAFF